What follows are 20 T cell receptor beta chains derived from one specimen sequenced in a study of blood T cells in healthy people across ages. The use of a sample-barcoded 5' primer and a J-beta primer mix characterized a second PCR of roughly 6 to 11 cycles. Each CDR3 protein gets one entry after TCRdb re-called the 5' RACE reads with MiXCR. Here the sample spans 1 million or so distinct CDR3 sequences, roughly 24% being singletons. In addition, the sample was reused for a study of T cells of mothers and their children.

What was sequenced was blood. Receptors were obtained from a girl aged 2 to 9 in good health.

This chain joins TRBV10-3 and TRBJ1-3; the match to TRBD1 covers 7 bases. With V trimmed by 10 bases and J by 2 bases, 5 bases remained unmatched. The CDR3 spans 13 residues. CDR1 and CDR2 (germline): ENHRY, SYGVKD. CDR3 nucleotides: TGTGCCACCGGACAGGCGACTGGAAACACCATATATTTT. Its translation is CATGQATGNTIYF.

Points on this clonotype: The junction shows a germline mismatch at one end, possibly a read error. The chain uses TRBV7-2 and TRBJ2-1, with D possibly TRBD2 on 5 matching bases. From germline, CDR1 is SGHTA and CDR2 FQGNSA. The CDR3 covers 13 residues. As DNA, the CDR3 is TGTGCCAGCAGCTTTATCGAGGGTTACGAGCCGTACTTC. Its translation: CASSFIEGYEPYF. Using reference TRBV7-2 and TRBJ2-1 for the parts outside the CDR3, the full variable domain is GAGVSQSPSNKVTEKGKDVELRCDPISGHTALYWYRQSLGQGLEFLIYFQGNSAPDKSGLPSDRFSAERTGGSVSTLTIQRTQQEDSAVYLCASSFIEGYEPYFGPGTRLTVL.

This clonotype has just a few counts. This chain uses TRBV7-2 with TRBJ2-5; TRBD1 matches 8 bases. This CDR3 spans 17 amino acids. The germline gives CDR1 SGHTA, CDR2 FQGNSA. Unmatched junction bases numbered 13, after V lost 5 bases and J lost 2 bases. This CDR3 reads CASSLGQAHNQQETQYF. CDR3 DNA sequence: TGTGCCAGCAGCCTGGGACAGGCCCACAATCAACAAGAGACCCAGTACTTC.

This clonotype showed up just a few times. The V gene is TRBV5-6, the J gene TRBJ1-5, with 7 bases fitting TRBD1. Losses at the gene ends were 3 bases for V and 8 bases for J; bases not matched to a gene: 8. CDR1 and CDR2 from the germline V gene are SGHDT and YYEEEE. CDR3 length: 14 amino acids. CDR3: CASSWGPTGKPQHF. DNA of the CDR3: TGTGCCAGCAGCTGGGGGCCGACAGGGAAGCCCCAGCATTTT.

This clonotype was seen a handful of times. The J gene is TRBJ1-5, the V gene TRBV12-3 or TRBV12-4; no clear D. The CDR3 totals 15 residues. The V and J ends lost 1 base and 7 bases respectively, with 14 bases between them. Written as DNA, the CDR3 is TGTGCCAGCAGTTTAGGGTGGGGAGGTCACCAGCCCCAGCATTTT. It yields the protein CASSLGWGGHQPQHF.

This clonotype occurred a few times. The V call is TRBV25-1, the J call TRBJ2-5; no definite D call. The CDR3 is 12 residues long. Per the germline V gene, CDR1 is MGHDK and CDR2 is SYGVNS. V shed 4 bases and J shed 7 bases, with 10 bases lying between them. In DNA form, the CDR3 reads TGTGCCAGCAGTGCCTCCCTGGCGACCCAGTACTTC. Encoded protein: CASSASLATQYF.

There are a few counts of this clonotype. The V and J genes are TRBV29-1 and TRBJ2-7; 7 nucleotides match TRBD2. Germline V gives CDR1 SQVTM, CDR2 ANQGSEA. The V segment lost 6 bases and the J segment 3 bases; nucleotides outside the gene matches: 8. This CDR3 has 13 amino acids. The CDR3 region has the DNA TGCAGCGTCAGGACTAGTGGGAACTACGAGCAGTACTTC. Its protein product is CSVRTSGNYEQYF.

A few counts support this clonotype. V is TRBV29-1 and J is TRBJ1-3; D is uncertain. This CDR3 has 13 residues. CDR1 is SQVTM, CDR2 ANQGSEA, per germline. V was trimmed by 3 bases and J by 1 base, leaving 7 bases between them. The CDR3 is CSVDSGSGNTIYF. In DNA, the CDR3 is TGCAGCGTTGACTCTGGGTCTGGAAACACCATATATTTT. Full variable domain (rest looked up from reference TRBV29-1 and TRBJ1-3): SAVISQKPSRDICQRGTSLTIQCQVDSQVTMMFWYRQQPGQSLTLIATANQGSEATYESGFVIDKFPISRPNLTFSTLTVSNMSPEDSSIYLCSVDSGSGNTIYFGEGSWLTVV.

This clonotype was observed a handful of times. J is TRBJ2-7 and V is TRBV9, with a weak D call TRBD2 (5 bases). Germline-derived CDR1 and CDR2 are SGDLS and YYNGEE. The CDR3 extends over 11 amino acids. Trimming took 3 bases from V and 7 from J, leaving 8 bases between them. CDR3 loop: CASSGGREQYF. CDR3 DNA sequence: TGTGCCAGCAGCGGAGGGCGAGAGCAGTACTTC.

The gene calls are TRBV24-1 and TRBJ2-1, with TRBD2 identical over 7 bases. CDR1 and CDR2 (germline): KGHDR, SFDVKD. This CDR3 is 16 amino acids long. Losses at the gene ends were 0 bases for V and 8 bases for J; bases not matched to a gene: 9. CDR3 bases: TGTGCCACCAGTGATTTGGAAAGCGGGGACCGCGATGAGCAGTTCTTC. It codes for CATSDLESGDRDEQFF.

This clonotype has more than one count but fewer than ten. The CDR3 DNA is TGCAGTGCTGGCGTCGGAGAGCAGTACTTC. It codes for CSAGVGEQYF. The rearrangement links TRBV20-1 to TRBJ2-7; no reliable D call. Germline CDR1 and CDR2: DFQATT and SNEGSKA (reference sequence). The CDR3 has 10 residues. Trimming shortened V by 5 bases and J by 7 bases, and 9 bases separated the two germline ends.

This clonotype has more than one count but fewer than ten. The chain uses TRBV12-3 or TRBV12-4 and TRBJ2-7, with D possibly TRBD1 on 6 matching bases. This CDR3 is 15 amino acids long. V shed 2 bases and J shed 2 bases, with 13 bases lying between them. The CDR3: CASSLRDILTYEQYF. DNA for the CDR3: TGTGCCAGCAGTTTACGGGACATTTTGACCTACGAGCAGTACTTC.

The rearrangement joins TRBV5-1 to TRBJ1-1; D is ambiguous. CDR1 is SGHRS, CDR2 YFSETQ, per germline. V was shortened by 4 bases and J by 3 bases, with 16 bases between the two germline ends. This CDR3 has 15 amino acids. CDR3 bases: TGCGCCAGCAGCATCGGTCAGCAGGTGGACACTGAAGCTTTCTTT. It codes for CASSIGQQVDTEAFF.

The CDR3 DNA is TGTGCCAGCACCGGACGGGACGGGGCTCAAGAGACCCAGTACTTC. It yields the protein CASTGRDGAQETQYF. The chain joins TRBV7-2 to TRBJ2-5; D is possibly TRBD1 or TRBD2 (5 bases each). The germline V gene encodes CDR1 SGHTA and CDR2 FQGNSA. V lost 7 bases and J 2 bases, leaving 17 bases between the germline ends. The CDR3 loop spans 15 amino acids.

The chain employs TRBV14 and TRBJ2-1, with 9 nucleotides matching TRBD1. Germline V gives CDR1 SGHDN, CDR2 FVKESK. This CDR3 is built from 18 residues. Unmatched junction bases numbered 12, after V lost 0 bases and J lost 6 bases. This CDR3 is CASSQDLGGQGYLNEQFF. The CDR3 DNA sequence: TGTGCCAGCAGCCAAGATCTAGGAGGACAGGGGTATCTCAATGAGCAGTTCTTC.

The CDR3 region has the DNA TGCGCCAGCAGCCGAGGGCGAGCAGGGGGATTGAACACTGAAGCTTTCTTT. Its translation is CASSRGRAGGLNTEAFF. The chain employs TRBV4-1 and TRBJ1-1; the match to TRBD1 covers 7 bases. Germline V gives CDR1 MGHRA, CDR2 YSYEKL. This CDR3 is 17 amino acids long. Germline trimming cut 4 bases from V and 0 bases from J; bases unmatched to any gene: 11.

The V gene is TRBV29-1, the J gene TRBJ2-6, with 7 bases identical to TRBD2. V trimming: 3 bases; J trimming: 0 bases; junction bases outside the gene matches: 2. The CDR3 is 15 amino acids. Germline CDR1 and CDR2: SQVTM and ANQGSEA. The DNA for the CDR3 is TGCAGCGTTGAGGGAGGGGTCTCTGGGGCCAACGTCCTGACTTTC. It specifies CSVEGGVSGANVLTF.

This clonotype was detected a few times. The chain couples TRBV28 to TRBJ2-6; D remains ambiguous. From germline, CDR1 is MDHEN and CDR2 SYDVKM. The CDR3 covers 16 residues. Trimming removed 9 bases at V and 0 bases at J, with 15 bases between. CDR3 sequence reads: CASRKQFLSGANVLTF. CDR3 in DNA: TGTGCCAGTAGAAAACAGTTCCTCTCTGGGGCCAACGTCCTGACTTTC. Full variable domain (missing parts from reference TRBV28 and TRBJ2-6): DVKVTQSSRYLVKRTGEKVFLECVQDMDHENMFWYRQDPGLGLRLIYFSYDVKMKEKGDIPEGYSVSREKKERFSLILESASTNQTSMYLCASRKQFLSGANVLTFGAGSRLTVL.

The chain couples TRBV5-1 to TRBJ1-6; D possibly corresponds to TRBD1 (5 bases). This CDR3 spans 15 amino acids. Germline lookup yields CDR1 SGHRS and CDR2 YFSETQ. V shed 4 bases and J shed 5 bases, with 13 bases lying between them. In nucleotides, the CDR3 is TGCGCCAGCAGCCCAACCGGGACCGATAATTCACCCCTCCACTTT. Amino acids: CASSPTGTDNSPLHF. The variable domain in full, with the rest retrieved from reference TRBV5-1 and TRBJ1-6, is KAGVTQTPRYLIKTRGQQVTLSCSPISGHRSVSWYQQTPGQGLQFLFEYFSETQRNKGNFPGRFSGRQFSNSRSEMNVSTLELGDSALYLCASSPTGTDNSPLHFGNGTRLTVT.

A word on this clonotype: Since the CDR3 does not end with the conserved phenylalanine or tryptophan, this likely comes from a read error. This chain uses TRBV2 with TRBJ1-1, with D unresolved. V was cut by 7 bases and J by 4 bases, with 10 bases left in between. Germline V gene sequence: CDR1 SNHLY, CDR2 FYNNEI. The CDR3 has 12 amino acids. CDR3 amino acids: CASNARGTEAFL. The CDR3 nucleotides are TGTGCCAGCAATGCGCGGGGCACTGAAGCTTTCCTT.